Listed below are T cell receptor beta chains from one sample, sequenced in a study of cytomegalovirus exposure and HLA in healthy donors. Libraries were prepared by immunoSEQ multiplex PCR; TCRdb keeps only in-frame clonotypes and omits some of them. The data hold some 110,000 clones, with around three quarters observed a single time. Material for sequencing was PBMCs. Receptors were obtained from a young man in good health and CMV-seropositive. Both conserved end residues are part of each CDR3. The D gene is left open where the match is weak. The listing skips clone size in some rows; elsewhere it reads once, few, many or a size class.

size,D,J,V,CDR3,DNA
.,.,TRBJ2-5,TRBV30,CAWMDIAYQETQYF,TGTGCCTGGATGGACATCGCGTACCAAGAGACCCAGTACTTC
.,.,TRBJ1-2,TRBV4-3,CASSPYRVGIANYGYTF,TGCGCCAGCAGCCCATACAGGGTGGGTATAGCTAACTATGGCTACACCTTC
.,.,TRBJ2-7,TRBV2,CATQRLPGSYEQYF,TGTGCCACCCAAAGACTTCCAGGGTCCTACGAGCAGTACTTC
.,.,TRBJ1-1,TRBV7-9,CASTIQGLGTEAFF,TGTGCCAGCACCATACAGGGCTTGGGCACTGAAGCTTTCTTT
.,TRBD1,TRBJ2-7,TRBV30,CAWSVGQGNYEQYF,TGTGCCTGGAGTGTAGGACAGGGGAACTACGAGCAGTACTTC
.,.,TRBJ2-3,TRBV5-6,CASSIAGSTDTQYF,TGTGCCAGCAGCATTGCGGGGAGCACAGATACGCAGTATTTT
.,.,TRBJ1-5,TRBV30,CAWSVEAGTGQPQHF,TGTGCCTGGAGTGTAGAGGCAGGCACGGGGCAGCCCCAGCATTTT
.,TRBD1,TRBJ1-2,TRBV6-1,CASSERAGQGFIGGYTF,TGTGCCAGCAGTGAAAGAGCGGGACAGGGGTTCATTGGAGGCTACACCTTC
.,TRBD1,TRBJ2-1,TRBV4-1,CASSHHLAGQGGYNEQFF,TGCGCCAGCAGCCACCATCTCGCTGGACAGGGCGGCTACAATGAGCAGTTCTTC
.,TRBD2,TRBJ2-7,TRBV2,CASSERRLAGGSYEQYF,TGTGCCAGCAGTGAACGCCGGCTAGCGGGTGGGTCCTACGAGCAGTACTTC
.,.,TRBJ2-7,TRBV5-1,CASSPGQTNYYEQYF,TGCGCCAGCAGCCCCGGACAGACTAATTACTACGAGCAGTACTTC
.,.,TRBJ2-6,TRBV11-2,CASSLAATNVLTF,TGTGCCAGCAGCTTAGCAGCGACCAACGTCCTGACTTTC
few,TRBD1,TRBJ1-2,TRBV4-3,CASSQRQGTTVYGYTF,TGCGCCAGCAGCCAAAGACAGGGAACCACCGTCTATGGCTACACCTTC
.,.,TRBJ1-1,TRBV5-1,CASSLEGRDTEAFF,TGCGCCAGCAGCTTGGAAGGGAGGGACACTGAAGCTTTCTTT
.,.,TRBJ2-3,TRBV5-6,CASSLTDTQYF,TGTGCCAGCAGCCTCACAGATACGCAGTATTTT
.,.,TRBJ1-4,TRBV4-1,CASSTPGGGKGEKLFF,TGCGCCAGCAGCACCCCCGGCGGAGGGAAAGGAGAAAAACTGTTTTTT
.,TRBD2,TRBJ2-3,TRBV7-3,CASSLIASGADTQYF,TGTGCCAGCAGCTTAATCGCTAGCGGGGCGGATACGCAGTATTTT
.,.,TRBJ1-3,TRBV4-1,CASSQDDSHSGNTIYF,TGCGCCAGCAGCCAAGATGACAGCCACTCTGGAAACACCATATATTTT
.,TRBD1,TRBJ1-2,TRBV2,CASSGQGSDYGYTF,TGTGCCAGCAGTGGACAGGGATCGGACTATGGCTACACCTTC
few,TRBD1,TRBJ2-1,TRBV30,CAWTLQGNEQFF,TGTGCCTGGACCTTACAGGGGAATGAGCAGTTCTTC
.,TRBD1,TRBJ1-2,TRBV4-2,CASSPRTGDDYGYPF,TGTGCCAGCAGCCCACGGACAGGGGACGACTATGGCTACCCCTTC
.,TRBD1,TRBJ1-1,TRBV5-1,CASSLQGVTEAFF,TGCGCCAGCAGCCTACAGGGGGTAACTGAAGCTTTCTTT
few,TRBD1,TRBJ1-2,TRBV10-1,CASSESVEPGGEGYTF,TGCGCCAGCAGTGAGTCAGTTGAACCAGGGGGAGAGGGCTACACCTTC
.,TRBD1,TRBJ1-1,TRBV18,CASSEGQVTEAFF,TGTGCCAGCTCAGAGGGACAGGTCACTGAAGCTTTCTTT
few,.,TRBJ1-1,TRBV14,CASSQDGASNTEAFF,TGTGCCAGCAGCCAAGATGGGGCATCGAACACTGAAGCTTTCTTT
.,TRBD1,TRBJ2-7,TRBV5-4,CASSRGQGVEQYF,TGTGCCAGCAGCCGGGGACAGGGCGTCGAGCAGTACTTC
once,.,TRBJ2-7,TRBV6-1,CASSPLMGGGSEQYF,TGTGCCAGCAGCCCCCTCATGGGCGGAGGAAGCGAGCAGTACTTC
once,TRBD1,TRBJ2-2,TRBV11-2,CASRIRQGALTGELFF,TGTGCCAGCAGGATCAGACAGGGGGCACTTACCGGGGAGCTGTTTTTT
.,.,TRBJ2-7,TRBV30,CAWSTGSGPYEQYF,TGTGCCTGGAGTACTGGGTCAGGGCCCTACGAGCAGTACTTC
.,.,TRBJ1-1,TRBV7-9,CASSLAQVPGQHHTEAFF,TGTGCCAGCAGCTTAGCCCAAGTTCCAGGCCAGCATCACACTGAAGCTTTCTTT
.,.,TRBJ2-3,TRBV6-5,CASTGGGPDTQYF,TGTGCCAGCACCGGCGGAGGGCCAGATACGCAGTATTTT
.,TRBD1,TRBJ2-6,TRBV7-3,CASSPRGRPGQRLPGANVLTF,TGTGCCAGCAGCCCCCGGGGTCGACCGGGACAGAGATTACCTGGGGCCAACGTCCTGACTTTC